Listed here is a single T cell receptor (beta chain). Its antigen has not been determined. No base qualities exist here, and no much larger clone lies one base off it. Trimming leaves V shorter by 4 bases and J shorter by 8 bases, with the junction holding 12 bases beyond the gene matches. As encoded in the germline V gene, CDR1 is SGHRS while CDR2 is YFSETQ. The CDR3 contains 16 residues, cysteine and phenylalanine counted. The sequence is cut down to CDR3 DNA, 48 bases in frame from base 1. The immunoSEQ Assay, a bias-controlled multiplex PCR, was used to amplify TCRbeta CDR3 regions from genomic DNA. In the source study's methods: Within the assay, amplification of reference gene primers was used to estimate how many nucleated cells each sample contained. To quantify the absolute abundance of each unique TCRbeta CDR3 rearrangement, sequence reads were collapsed and filtered. For each sample, productive Simpson clonality was calculated by taking the square root of Simpson's diversity index across productive rearrangements. The immuneACCESS repertoire file appears here via TCRdb, limited to in-frame rearrangements. These files lack a portion of the clones; in checked studies, under half of the deficit traces to unresolved V genes, and the cause of the others is not known. V and J calls and clone size are those listed in that table; D and trimming were worked out from the DNA. This sample holds about 190,000 clones; 79% were observed only once. The ten top clones hold approximately 15% of the sample.

The data are from a study of blood T cell repertoires in COVID-19 (dated by TCRdb to about 2020). Study-level background: The collaborator samples originated in the United States, Italy and Spain and spanned the acute and convalescent phases of COVID-19. The material from the prospective study consisted of cDNA or gDNA derived from T cells, B-cell-depleted T cells, or PBMCs. Deeply sampled blood TCRbeta repertoires from subjects exposed to, actively infected with, or recovered from COVID-19 were included in the dataset. The repertoires were made available in a free public database intended to serve as a resource for research on the immune response to SARS-CoV-2. The samples were drawn from two sources: the first 160 participants of the ongoing ImmuneRACE study, and 1,200 or so subjects contributed by 6 global collaborators. Nearly every sample came with metadata listing a de-identified subject ID, COVID-19 status, age in years and sex. Where HLA class I and class II types were available, the types were taken from metadata supplied by the sample provider, not from assay-based typing. The research as a whole found: The quantity of clinical and demographic metadata differed by source and by participant and was supplied without curation.

Each collaborating institution followed its own protocols to collect whole blood in K2EDTA tubes. Collaborator samples were shipped for TCRbeta analysis as frozen whole blood, isolated PBMCs, or DNA extracted from either sample type. The origin of this receptor is a man aged 55 to 69 with active or convalescent COVID-19. The chain is assembled from TRBV5-1 and TRBJ1-6, and TRBD1 matches 7 of the central bases. What was sequenced was peripheral blood. This receptor carries the CDR3 CASSLTGQLTDSPLHF. The base sequence is TGCGCCAGCAGCCTGACGGGACAGCTAACGGATTCACCCCTCCACTTT.